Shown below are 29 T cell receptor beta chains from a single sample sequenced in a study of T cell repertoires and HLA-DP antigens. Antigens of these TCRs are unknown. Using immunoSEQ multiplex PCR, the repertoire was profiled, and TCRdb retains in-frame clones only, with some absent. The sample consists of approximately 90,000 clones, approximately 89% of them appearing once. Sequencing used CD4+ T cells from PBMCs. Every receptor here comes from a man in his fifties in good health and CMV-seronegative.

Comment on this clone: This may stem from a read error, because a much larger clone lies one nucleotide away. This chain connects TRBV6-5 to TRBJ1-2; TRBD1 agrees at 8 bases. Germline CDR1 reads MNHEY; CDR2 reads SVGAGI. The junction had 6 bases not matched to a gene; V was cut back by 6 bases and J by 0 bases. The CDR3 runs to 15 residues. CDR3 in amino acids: CASSHMGQANYGYTF. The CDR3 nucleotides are TGTGCCAGCAGCCATATGGGACAGGCTAACTATGGCTACACCTTC.

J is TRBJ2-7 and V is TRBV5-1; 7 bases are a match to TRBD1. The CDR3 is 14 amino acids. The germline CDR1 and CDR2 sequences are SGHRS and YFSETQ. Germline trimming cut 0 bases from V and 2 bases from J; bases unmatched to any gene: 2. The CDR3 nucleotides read TGCGCCAGCAGCTTGGGGACAGGCCCCTACGAGCAGTACTTC. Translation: CASSLGTGPYEQYF. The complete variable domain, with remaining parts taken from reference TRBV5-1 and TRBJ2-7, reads KAGVTQTPRYLIKTRGQQVTLSCSPISGHRSVSWYQQTPGQGLQFLFEYFSETQRNKGNFPGRFSGRQFSNSRSEMNVSTLELGDSALYLCASSLGTGPYEQYFGPGTRLTVT.

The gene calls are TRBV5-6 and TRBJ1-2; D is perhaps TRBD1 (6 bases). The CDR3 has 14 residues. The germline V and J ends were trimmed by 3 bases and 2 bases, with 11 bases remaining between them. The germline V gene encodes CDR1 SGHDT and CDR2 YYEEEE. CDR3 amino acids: CASSSLGGNYGYTF. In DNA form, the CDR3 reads TGTGCCAGCAGCTCCCTAGGGGGGAACTATGGCTACACCTTC.

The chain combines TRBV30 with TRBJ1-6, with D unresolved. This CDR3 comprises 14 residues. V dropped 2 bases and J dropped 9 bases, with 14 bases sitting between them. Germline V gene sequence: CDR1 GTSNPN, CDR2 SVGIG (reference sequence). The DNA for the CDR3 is TGTGCCTGGAGTCCTCTAGCTGGAAGTTCACCCCTCCACTTT. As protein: CAWSPLAGSSPLHF.

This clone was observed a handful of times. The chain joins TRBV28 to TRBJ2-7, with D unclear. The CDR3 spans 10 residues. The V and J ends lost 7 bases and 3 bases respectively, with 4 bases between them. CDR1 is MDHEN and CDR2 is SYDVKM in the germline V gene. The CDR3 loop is CASKDYEQYF. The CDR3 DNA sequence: TGTGCCAGCAAAGACTACGAGCAGTACTTC. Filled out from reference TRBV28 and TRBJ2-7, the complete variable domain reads DVKVTQSSRYLVKRTGEKVFLECVQDMDHENMFWYRQDPGLGLRLIYFSYDVKMKEKGDIPEGYSVSREKKERFSLILESASTNQTSMYLCASKDYEQYFGPGTRLTVT.

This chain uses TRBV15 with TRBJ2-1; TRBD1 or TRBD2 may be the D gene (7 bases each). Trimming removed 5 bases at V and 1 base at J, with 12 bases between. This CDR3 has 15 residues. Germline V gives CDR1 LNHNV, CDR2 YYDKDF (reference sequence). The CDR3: CATSSQGGSYNEQFF. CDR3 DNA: TGTGCCACCAGCTCCCAGGGGGGGTCCTACAATGAGCAGTTCTTC.

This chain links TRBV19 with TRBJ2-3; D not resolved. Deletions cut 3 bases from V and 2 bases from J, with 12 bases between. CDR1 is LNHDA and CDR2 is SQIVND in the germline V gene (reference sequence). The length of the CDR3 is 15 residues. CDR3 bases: TGTGCCAGTAGTATTGGTGGGAAATTCACAGATACGCAGTATTTT. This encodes CASSIGGKFTDTQYF. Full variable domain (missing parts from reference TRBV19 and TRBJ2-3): DGGITQSPKYLFRKEGQNVTLSCEQNLNHDAMYWYRQDPGQGLRLIYYSQIVNDFQKGDIAEGYSVSREKKESFPLTVTSAQKNPTAFYLCASSIGGKFTDTQYFGPGTRLTVL.

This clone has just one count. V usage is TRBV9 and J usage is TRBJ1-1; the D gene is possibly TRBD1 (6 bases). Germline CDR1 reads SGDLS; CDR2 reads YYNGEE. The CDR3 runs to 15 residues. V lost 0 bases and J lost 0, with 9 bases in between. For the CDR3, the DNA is TGTGCCAGCAGCGTAGGGGGGCTTATGAACACTGAAGCTTTCTTT. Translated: CASSVGGLMNTEAFF.

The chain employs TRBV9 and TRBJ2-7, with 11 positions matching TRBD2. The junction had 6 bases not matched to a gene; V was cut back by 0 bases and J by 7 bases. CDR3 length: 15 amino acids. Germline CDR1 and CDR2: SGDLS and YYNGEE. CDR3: CASSVELAGVGEQYF. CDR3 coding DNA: TGTGCCAGCAGCGTAGAACTAGCGGGAGTCGGGGAGCAGTACTTC. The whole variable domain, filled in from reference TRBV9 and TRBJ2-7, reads DSGVTQTPKHLITATGQRVTLRCSPRSGDLSVYWYQQSLDQGLQFLIQYYNGEERAKGNILERFSAQQFPDLHSELNLSSLELGDSALYFCASSVELAGVGEQYFGPGTRLTVT.

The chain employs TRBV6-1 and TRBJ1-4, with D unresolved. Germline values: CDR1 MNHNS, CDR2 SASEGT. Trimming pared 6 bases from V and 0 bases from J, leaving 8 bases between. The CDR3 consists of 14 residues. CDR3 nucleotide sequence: TGTGCCAGCAGCCCAGCCTCAACTAATGAAAAACTGTTTTTT. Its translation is CASSPASTNEKLFF.

The CDR3 DNA sequence: TGCGCCAGCAGCTTGGGGGAACTCCTCTCCTACAATGAGCAGTTCTTC. The encoded protein is CASSLGELLSYNEQFF. The chain combines TRBV5-1 with TRBJ2-1; D call uncertain. The CDR3 is 16 amino acids. From germline, CDR1 is SGHRS and CDR2 YFSETQ. V was pared by 0 bases and J by 0 bases, with 10 bases between.

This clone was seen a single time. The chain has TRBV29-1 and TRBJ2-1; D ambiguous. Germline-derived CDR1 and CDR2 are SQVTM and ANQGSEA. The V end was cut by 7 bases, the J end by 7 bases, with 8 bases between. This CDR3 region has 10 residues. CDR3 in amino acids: CSAVENEQFF. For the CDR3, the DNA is TGCAGCGCCGTTGAAAATGAGCAGTTCTTC.

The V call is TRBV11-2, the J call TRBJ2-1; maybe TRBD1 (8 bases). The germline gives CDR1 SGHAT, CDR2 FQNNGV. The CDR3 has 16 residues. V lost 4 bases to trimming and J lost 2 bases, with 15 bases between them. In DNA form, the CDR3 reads TGTGCCAGCAGCTCCAGGACAGGGAGGGCCTACAATGAGCAGTTCTTC. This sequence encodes CASSSRTGRAYNEQFF.

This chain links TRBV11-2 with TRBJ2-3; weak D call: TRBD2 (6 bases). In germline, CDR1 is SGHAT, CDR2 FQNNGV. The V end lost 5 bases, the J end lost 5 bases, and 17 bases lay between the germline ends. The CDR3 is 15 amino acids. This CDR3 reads CASSPSSAGIDTQYF. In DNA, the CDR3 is TGTGCCAGCAGCCCCTCTAGCGCGGGGATAGATACGCAGTATTTT. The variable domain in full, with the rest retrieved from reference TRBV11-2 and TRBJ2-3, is EAGVAQSPRYKIIEKRQSVAFWCNPISGHATLYWYQQILGQGPKLLIQFQNNGVVDDSQLPKDRFSAERLKGVDSTLKIQPAKLEDSAVYLCASSPSSAGIDTQYFGPGTRLTVL.

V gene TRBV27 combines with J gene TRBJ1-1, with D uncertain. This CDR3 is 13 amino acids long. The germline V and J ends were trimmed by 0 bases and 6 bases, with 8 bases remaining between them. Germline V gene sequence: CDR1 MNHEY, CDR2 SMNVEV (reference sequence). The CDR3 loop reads CASSLSGRAEAFF. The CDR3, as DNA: TGTGCCAGCAGTTTATCGGGGAGGGCTGAAGCTTTCTTT.

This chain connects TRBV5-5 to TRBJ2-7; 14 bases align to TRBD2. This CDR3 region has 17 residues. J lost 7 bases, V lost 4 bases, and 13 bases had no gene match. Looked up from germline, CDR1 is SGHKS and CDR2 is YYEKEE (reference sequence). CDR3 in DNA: TGTGCCAGCAGCCTAGGACTAGCGGGAGGCCAACTCAGGGAGCAGTACTTC. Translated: CASSLGLAGGQLREQYF.

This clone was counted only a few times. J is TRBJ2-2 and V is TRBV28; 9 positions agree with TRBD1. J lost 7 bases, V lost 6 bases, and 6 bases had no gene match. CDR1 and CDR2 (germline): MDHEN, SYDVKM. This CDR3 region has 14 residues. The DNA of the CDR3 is TGTGCCAGCAGCTACAGGGGGCATTACGGGGAGCTGTTTTTT. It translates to CASSYRGHYGELFF.

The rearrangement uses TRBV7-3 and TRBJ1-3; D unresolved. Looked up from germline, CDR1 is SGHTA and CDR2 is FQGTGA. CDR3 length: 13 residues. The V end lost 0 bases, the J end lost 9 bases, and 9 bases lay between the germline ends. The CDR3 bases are TGTGCCAGCAGCTTAACTTTGGATAGCACCATATATTTT. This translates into CASSLTLDSTIYF.

The chain's CDR3 is CASSLKVSGGSLLHF. Written as DNA, the CDR3 is TGTGCCAGCAGTTTAAAAGTGTCAGGGGGCTCCCTCCTGCATTTT. The chain recombines TRBV27 with TRBJ1-5, with TRBD1 matching over 8 bases. The CDR3 covers 15 residues. The V and J ends lost 2 bases and 15 bases, in that order; junction bases with no gene match: 15. Per germline, CDR1 MNHEY and CDR2 SMNVEV (reference sequence).

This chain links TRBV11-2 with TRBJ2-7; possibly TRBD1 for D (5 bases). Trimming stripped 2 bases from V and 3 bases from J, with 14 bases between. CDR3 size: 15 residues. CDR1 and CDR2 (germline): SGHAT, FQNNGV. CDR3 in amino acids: CASSLRPDSIYEQYF. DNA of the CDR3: TGTGCCAGCAGCTTAAGGCCCGACAGCATCTACGAGCAGTACTTC. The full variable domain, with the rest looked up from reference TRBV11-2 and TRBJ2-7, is EAGVAQSPRYKIIEKRQSVAFWCNPISGHATLYWYQQILGQGPKLLIQFQNNGVVDDSQLPKDRFSAERLKGVDSTLKIQPAKLEDSAVYLCASSLRPDSIYEQYFGPGTRLTVT.

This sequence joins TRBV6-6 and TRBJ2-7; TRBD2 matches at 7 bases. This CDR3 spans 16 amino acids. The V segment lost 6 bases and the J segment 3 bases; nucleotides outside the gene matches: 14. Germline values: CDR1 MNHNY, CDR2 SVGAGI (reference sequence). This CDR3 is CASSPPRAGVSYEQYF. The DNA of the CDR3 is TGTGCCAGCAGCCCCCCCAGGGCGGGAGTTAGCTACGAGCAGTACTTC.

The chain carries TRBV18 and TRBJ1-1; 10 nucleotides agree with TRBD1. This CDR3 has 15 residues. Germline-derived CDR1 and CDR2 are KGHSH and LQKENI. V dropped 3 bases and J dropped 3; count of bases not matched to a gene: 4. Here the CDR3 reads CASSPGDRGYTEAFF. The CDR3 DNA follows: TGTGCCAGCTCACCCGGGGACAGGGGTTACACTGAAGCTTTCTTT.

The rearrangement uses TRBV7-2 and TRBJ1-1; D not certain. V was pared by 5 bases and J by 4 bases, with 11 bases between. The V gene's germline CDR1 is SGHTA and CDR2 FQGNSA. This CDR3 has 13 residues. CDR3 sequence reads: CASSLRSGTEAFF. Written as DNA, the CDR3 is TGTGCCAGCAGCCTCCGGAGTGGCACTGAAGCTTTCTTT. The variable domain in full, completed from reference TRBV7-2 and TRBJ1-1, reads GAGVSQSPSNKVTEKGKDVELRCDPISGHTALYWYRQSLGQGLEFLIYFQGNSAPDKSGLPSDRFSAERTGGSVSTLTIQRTQQEDSAVYLCASSLRSGTEAFFGQGTRLTVV.

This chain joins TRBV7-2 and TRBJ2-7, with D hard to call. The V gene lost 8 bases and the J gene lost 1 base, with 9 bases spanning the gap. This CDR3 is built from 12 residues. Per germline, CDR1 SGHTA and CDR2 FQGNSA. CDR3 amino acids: CASGVGSYEQYF. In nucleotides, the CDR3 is TGTGCCAGCGGGGTCGGGTCCTACGAGCAGTACTTC.

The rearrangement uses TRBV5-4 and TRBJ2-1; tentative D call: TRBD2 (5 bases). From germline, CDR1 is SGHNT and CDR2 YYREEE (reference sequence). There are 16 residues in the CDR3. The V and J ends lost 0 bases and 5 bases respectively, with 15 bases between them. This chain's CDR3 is CASSLAGSGSNNEQFF. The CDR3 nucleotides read TGTGCCAGCAGCTTGGCGGGGTCTGGTAGTAACAATGAGCAGTTCTTC.

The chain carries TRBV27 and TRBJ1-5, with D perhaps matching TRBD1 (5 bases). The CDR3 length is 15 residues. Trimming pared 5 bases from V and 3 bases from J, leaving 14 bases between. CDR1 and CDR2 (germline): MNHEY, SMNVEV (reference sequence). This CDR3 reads CASSPRDSYNQPQHF. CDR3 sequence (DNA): TGTGCCAGCAGTCCTCGAGACAGTTACAATCAGCCCCAGCATTTT.

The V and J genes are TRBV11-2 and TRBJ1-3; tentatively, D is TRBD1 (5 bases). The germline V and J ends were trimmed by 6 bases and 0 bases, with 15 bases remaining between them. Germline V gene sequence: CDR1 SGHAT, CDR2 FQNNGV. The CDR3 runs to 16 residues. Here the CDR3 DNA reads TGTGCCAGCAGTTCCCCGGGACGGACCTCTGGAAACACCATATATTTT. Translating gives CASSSPGRTSGNTIYF.

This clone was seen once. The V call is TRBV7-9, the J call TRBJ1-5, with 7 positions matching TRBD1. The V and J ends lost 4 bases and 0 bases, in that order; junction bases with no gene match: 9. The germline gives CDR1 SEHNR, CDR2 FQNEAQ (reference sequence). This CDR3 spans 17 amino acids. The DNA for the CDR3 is TGTGCCAGCAGCTCTCCAGCGGGACAGTATAGCAATCAGCCCCAGCATTTT. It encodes CASSSPAGQYSNQPQHF.

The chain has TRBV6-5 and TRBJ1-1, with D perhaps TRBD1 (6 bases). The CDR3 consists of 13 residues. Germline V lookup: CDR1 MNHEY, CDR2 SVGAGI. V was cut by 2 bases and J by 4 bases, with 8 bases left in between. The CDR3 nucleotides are TGTGCCAGCAGTTACCCGACAGGCACTGAAGCTTTCTTT. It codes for CASSYPTGTEAFF.